This TCR beta chain is drawn from a study of blood T cells in healthy people across ages. Germline V gene lookup returns CDR1 KGHSH and CDR2 LQKENI. Trimming took 3 bases from V and 7 from J, leaving 9 bases between them. This CDR3 spans 13 amino acids. A second PCR of roughly 7 to 11 cycles used a sample-barcoded 5' primer and a J-beta primer mix. TCRdb recomputed calls from the 5' RACE reads with MiXCR, one row per CDR3 protein. The profile shows about 720,000 distinct CDR3 sequences, 20% to 25% of them singletons. This sample was also put to use in a study of T cells of mothers and their children.

Sequenced material: blood. The chain couples TRBV18 to TRBJ2-2; D not certain. This TCR came from a boy between 5 and 17 years old in good health. CDR3 amino acids: CASSPDGSGELFF. The CDR3 bases are TGTGCCAGCTCACCGGATGGAAGCGGGGAGCTGTTTTTT.